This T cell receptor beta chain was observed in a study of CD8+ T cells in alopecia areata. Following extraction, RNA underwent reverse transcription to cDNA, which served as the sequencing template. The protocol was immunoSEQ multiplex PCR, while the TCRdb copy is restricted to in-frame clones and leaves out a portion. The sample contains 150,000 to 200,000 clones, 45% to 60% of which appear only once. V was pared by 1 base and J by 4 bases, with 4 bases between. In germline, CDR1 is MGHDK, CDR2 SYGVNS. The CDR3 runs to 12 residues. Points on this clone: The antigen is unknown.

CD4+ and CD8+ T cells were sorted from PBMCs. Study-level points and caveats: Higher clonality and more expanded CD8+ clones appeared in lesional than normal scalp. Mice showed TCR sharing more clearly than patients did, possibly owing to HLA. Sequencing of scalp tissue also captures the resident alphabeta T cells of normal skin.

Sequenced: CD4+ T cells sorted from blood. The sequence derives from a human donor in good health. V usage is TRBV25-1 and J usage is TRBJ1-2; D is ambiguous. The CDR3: CASSEWSYGYTF. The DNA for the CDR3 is TGTGCCAGCAGTGAATGGAGCTATGGCTACACCTTC.